A single sample gave rise to the 25 T cell receptor beta chains below, sequenced in a study of cytomegalovirus exposure and HLA in healthy donors. Sequenced by immunoSEQ multiplex PCR; TCRdb stores in-frame clones only, minus some. The repertoire includes about 180,000 clones, 86% of them detected once, and less than 3.5% sits in the top ten. The source material was PBMCs. These receptor sequences come from a man younger than 30 in good health and CMV-seropositive.

The table lists this clone with a few counts. The chain employs TRBV21-1 and TRBJ1-2; TRBD1, the table's D call, lacks a check against the DNA. TRBV21-1 represents a pseudogene. CDR3 length equals 16 residues. CDR3 nucleotides: TGTGCCAGCAGCAAAGGGCAGGGGAATGCTAACTATGGCTACACCTTC. As protein: CASSKGQGNANYGYTF.

V usage is TRBV6-5 and J usage is TRBJ2-2, with D tentatively TRBD1 (5 bases). The CDR3 length is 11 residues. Trimming removed 11 bases from V and 7 bases from J, with 11 bases in between. Germline CDR1 is MNHEY and CDR2 is SVGAGI. The CDR3 DNA reads as TGTGCCGCAACAGGTGGCGGGGAGCTGTTTTTT. Residues: CAATGGGELFF.

The chain recombines TRBV7-9 with TRBJ1-5, with D unresolved. The germline CDR1 and CDR2 sequences are SEHNR and FQNEAQ (reference sequence). The CDR3 extends over 15 amino acids. Trimming left V 1 base short and J 11 bases short, with 18 bases between. CDR3 in DNA: TGTGCCAGCAGCTTAGACAGTCGTAGTTCGGGAGCCCAGCATTTT. Translation gives CASSLDSRSSGAQHF.

The chain employs TRBV11-2 and TRBJ1-2, with D maybe TRBD1 (6 bases). V lost 3 bases and J 7 bases, leaving 15 bases between the germline ends. This CDR3 comprises 14 residues. The germline V gene encodes CDR1 SGHAT and CDR2 FQNNGV. CDR3 nucleotide sequence: TGTGCCAGCAGCTTTTCAGGCAGGGGATCTGGCTACACCTTC. It encodes CASSFSGRGSGYTF.

The rearrangement links TRBV6-5 to TRBJ2-7, with 7 bases fitting TRBD1. Looked up from germline, CDR1 is MNHEY and CDR2 is SVGAGI. This CDR3 region has 13 residues. The ends lost 6 bases at V and 6 bases at J; junction bases unmatched: 8. CDR3 region: CASRRNRGSEQYF. In DNA, the CDR3 is TGTGCCAGCAGACGAAACAGGGGATCCGAGCAGTACTTC.

The chain employs TRBV27 and TRBJ2-7, with a possible D match to TRBD2 (6 bases). This CDR3 contains 15 residues. Trimming cost V 1 base and J 3 bases, with 13 bases left between them. Germline V gives CDR1 MNHEY, CDR2 SMNVEV (reference sequence). CDR3 residues: CASSLYGSTFYEQYF. In DNA form, the CDR3 reads TGTGCCAGCAGTTTATACGGGAGCACTTTCTACGAGCAGTACTTC.

This clone was found once. CDR3 DNA: TGTGCCAGCAGCCAGCGGGCTTCCCGCACAGATACGCAGTATTTT. This codes for CASSQRASRTDTQYF. The rearrangement joins TRBV6-6 to TRBJ2-3; tentative D call: TRBD2 (6 bases). CDR1 MNHNY and CDR2 SVGAGI come from the germline V gene (reference sequence). The CDR3 totals 15 residues. Trimming stripped 6 bases from V and 1 base from J, with 14 bases between.

This chain joins TRBV5-1 and TRBJ1-1; TRBD1 aligns across 8 bases. CDR1 is SGHRS and CDR2 is YFSETQ in the germline V gene. CDR3 length: 14 residues. V shed 4 bases and J 11 bases; nucleotides not matched to a gene: 13. The CDR3 sequence is CASSPWTGLDPAFF. CDR3 in DNA: TGCGCCAGCAGCCCCTGGACAGGGTTGGACCCCGCTTTCTTT.

This sequence joins TRBV18 and TRBJ2-5; a weak D match, TRBD2 (6 bases). The V gene lost 3 bases and the J gene lost 2 bases, with 7 bases spanning the gap. Germline CDR1 reads KGHSH; CDR2 reads LQKENI. This CDR3 spans 13 amino acids. This CDR3 reads CASSPGGQETQYF. CDR3 sequence (DNA): TGTGCCAGCTCACCGGGAGGACAAGAGACCCAGTACTTC.

This clone was seen only a few times. This chain connects TRBV18 to TRBJ2-7, with TRBD1 identical over 8 bases. CDR1 KGHSH and CDR2 LQKENI come from the germline V gene. CDR3 size: 12 residues. V lost 5 bases, J lost 6 bases, and 3 bases stayed unmatched. CDR3 sequence (DNA): TGTGCCAGCTCATTGGACAGGGTCGAGCAGTACTTC. Translation gives CASSLDRVEQYF.

The rearrangement uses TRBV6-5 and TRBJ2-4, with 7 positions matching TRBD1. The CDR3 has 11 residues. Germline lookup yields CDR1 MNHEY and CDR2 SVGAGI. The trim removed 6 bases at V and 13 bases at J, leaving 6 bases unmatched. The CDR3 loop reads CASRTTGVQYF. In DNA form, the CDR3 reads TGTGCCAGCAGGACCACAGGGGTACAGTACTTC.

Here the CDR3 DNA reads TGTGCCAGCAGCTTCGACAGCTTTGGGGGCTACACCTTC. This sequence encodes CASSFDSFGGYTF. The chain uses TRBV6-5 and TRBJ1-2, with TRBD1 as a possible D gene (5 bases). The CDR3 sequence is 13 residues long. Germline CDR1 reads MNHEY; CDR2 reads SVGAGI. V was cut by 6 bases and J by 8 bases, with 16 bases left in between.

This chain links TRBV9 with TRBJ2-2; the match to TRBD2 covers 7 bases. Germline CDR1 is SGDLS and CDR2 is YYNGEE. CDR3 length: 15 amino acids. J lost 4 bases, V lost 1 base, and 4 bases had no gene match. CDR3: CASSVFGEGTGELFF. The CDR3 DNA follows: TGTGCCAGCAGCGTATTCGGGGAGGGCACCGGGGAGCTGTTTTTT.

The DNA for the CDR3 is TGTGCCAGCAGCGACGACGGAGGTGCGCAGTATTTT. Translated, it gives CASSDDGGAQYF. The chain links TRBV11-3 to TRBJ2-3; the D gene is possibly TRBD2 (5 bases). This CDR3 comprises 12 residues. The V gene's germline CDR1 is SGHNT and CDR2 YENEEA. Trimming took off 5 bases at V and 10 bases at J, with 13 bases between the two ends.

The V gene is TRBV6-5, the J gene TRBJ2-7; D is undetermined. The V end lost 2 bases, the J end lost 2 bases, and 13 bases lay between the germline ends. This CDR3 comprises 15 residues. The germline CDR1 and CDR2 sequences are MNHEY and SVGAGI. For the CDR3, the DNA is TGTGCCAGCAGTTACGCCCGAGGAGATACCTACGAGCAGTACTTC. Translating it yields CASSYARGDTYEQYF.

The gene calls are TRBV18 and TRBJ1-1; D uncertain. Germline CDR1 and CDR2: KGHSH and LQKENI. The V and J ends lost 5 bases and 0 bases respectively, with 7 bases between them. CDR3 size: 13 residues. CDR3 loop: CASSGGMNTEAFF. The DNA for the CDR3 is TGTGCCAGCTCAGGCGGAATGAACACTGAAGCTTTCTTT.

The rearrangement joins TRBV6-1 to TRBJ1-1; D uncertain. The germline V gene has CDR1 MNHNS and CDR2 SASEGT. The CDR3 loop spans 15 amino acids. V lost 3 bases and J lost 4, with 15 bases in between. For the CDR3, the DNA is TGTGCCAGCAGTGAGTTCGGGGTGGTGACCACTGAAGCTTTCTTT. This sequence encodes CASSEFGVVTTEAFF.

This clone was seen a handful of times. The rearrangement uses TRBV27 and TRBJ1-5; D ambiguous. The V end was cut by 2 bases, the J end by 1 base, with 12 bases between. The CDR3 covers 16 residues. Germline CDR1 and CDR2: MNHEY and SMNVEV (reference sequence). The CDR3 coding sequence is TGTGCCAGCAGTTTACGGTGGACGGGGAGCAATCAGCCCCAGCATTTT. It is translated as CASSLRWTGSNQPQHF.

This clone was counted between two and nine times. The chain combines TRBV5-1 with TRBJ1-1; D not certain. The length of the CDR3 is 11 residues. V shed 6 bases and J shed 7 bases, with 10 bases lying between them. Germline V gene sequence: CDR1 SGHRS, CDR2 YFSETQ. Here the CDR3 reads CASTFRGEAFF. The CDR3 region has the DNA TGCGCCAGCACATTTCGGGGTGAAGCTTTCTTT.

This clone appeared once. The chain has TRBV29-1 and TRBJ2-5; 10 bases align to TRBD1. The J segment lost 7 bases and the V segment lost 4 bases, leaving 9 bases of the junction unmatched. The CDR3 has 14 amino acids. Germline V gene data show CDR1 as SQVTM and CDR2 as ANQGSEA. CDR3 amino acids: CSVVGTGDEGTQYF. As DNA, the CDR3 is TGCAGCGTTGTCGGGACAGGGGACGAAGGGACCCAGTACTTC.

The CDR3 loop is CASRLYESNQPQHF. The CDR3 DNA sequence: TGTGCCAGCAGACTTTACGAGAGCAATCAGCCCCAGCATTTT. This rearrangement joins TRBV6-1 to TRBJ1-5; D is ambiguous. The CDR3 has 14 residues. V lost 6 bases, J lost 1 base, and 10 bases lay in between. Germline CDR1 reads MNHNS; CDR2 reads SASEGT.

The chain combines TRBV6-1 with TRBJ2-7, with 8 bases aligning to TRBD2. V lost 2 bases to trimming and J lost 3 bases; unmatched junction nucleotides: 6. The CDR3 has 15 amino acids. The germline V gene encodes CDR1 MNHNS and CDR2 SASEGT. This CDR3 is CASSEYVREDYEQYF. The DNA for the CDR3 is TGTGCCAGCAGTGAATACGTGCGGGAGGACTACGAGCAGTACTTC.

V is TRBV18 and J is TRBJ2-7, with D possibly being TRBD2 (6 bases). Trimming shortened V by 1 base and J by 2 bases, and 18 bases separated the two germline ends. CDR3 length: 17 amino acids. Germline CDR1 KGHSH, CDR2 LQKENI. The CDR3, as DNA: TGTGCCAGCTCACCACAAGCGGGCCTATCTATTGCCTACGAGCAGTACTTC. Translation gives CASSPQAGLSIAYEQYF.

The J gene is TRBJ1-1, the V gene TRBV5-1, with a possible D match to TRBD1 (6 bases). This CDR3 spans 14 amino acids. Trimming shortened V by 0 bases and J by 10 bases, and 16 bases separated the two germline ends. Germline lookup yields CDR1 SGHRS and CDR2 YFSETQ. The CDR3 DNA sequence: TGCGCCAGCAGCTTGGCAGGGGAAGTCGTAGGAGCTTTCTTT. Translation: CASSLAGEVVGAFF.

In its sample, this clone was seen many times. The chain is built from TRBV5-4 and TRBJ2-1, with 8 bases aligning to TRBD2. The CDR3 is 14 residues long. The ends lost 7 bases at V and 4 bases at J; junction bases unmatched: 7. The V gene's germline CDR1 is SGHNT and CDR2 YYREEE (reference sequence). CDR3: CASVQRELYNEQFF. The CDR3, as DNA: TGTGCCAGCGTGCAGCGGGAGCTATACAATGAGCAGTTCTTC.